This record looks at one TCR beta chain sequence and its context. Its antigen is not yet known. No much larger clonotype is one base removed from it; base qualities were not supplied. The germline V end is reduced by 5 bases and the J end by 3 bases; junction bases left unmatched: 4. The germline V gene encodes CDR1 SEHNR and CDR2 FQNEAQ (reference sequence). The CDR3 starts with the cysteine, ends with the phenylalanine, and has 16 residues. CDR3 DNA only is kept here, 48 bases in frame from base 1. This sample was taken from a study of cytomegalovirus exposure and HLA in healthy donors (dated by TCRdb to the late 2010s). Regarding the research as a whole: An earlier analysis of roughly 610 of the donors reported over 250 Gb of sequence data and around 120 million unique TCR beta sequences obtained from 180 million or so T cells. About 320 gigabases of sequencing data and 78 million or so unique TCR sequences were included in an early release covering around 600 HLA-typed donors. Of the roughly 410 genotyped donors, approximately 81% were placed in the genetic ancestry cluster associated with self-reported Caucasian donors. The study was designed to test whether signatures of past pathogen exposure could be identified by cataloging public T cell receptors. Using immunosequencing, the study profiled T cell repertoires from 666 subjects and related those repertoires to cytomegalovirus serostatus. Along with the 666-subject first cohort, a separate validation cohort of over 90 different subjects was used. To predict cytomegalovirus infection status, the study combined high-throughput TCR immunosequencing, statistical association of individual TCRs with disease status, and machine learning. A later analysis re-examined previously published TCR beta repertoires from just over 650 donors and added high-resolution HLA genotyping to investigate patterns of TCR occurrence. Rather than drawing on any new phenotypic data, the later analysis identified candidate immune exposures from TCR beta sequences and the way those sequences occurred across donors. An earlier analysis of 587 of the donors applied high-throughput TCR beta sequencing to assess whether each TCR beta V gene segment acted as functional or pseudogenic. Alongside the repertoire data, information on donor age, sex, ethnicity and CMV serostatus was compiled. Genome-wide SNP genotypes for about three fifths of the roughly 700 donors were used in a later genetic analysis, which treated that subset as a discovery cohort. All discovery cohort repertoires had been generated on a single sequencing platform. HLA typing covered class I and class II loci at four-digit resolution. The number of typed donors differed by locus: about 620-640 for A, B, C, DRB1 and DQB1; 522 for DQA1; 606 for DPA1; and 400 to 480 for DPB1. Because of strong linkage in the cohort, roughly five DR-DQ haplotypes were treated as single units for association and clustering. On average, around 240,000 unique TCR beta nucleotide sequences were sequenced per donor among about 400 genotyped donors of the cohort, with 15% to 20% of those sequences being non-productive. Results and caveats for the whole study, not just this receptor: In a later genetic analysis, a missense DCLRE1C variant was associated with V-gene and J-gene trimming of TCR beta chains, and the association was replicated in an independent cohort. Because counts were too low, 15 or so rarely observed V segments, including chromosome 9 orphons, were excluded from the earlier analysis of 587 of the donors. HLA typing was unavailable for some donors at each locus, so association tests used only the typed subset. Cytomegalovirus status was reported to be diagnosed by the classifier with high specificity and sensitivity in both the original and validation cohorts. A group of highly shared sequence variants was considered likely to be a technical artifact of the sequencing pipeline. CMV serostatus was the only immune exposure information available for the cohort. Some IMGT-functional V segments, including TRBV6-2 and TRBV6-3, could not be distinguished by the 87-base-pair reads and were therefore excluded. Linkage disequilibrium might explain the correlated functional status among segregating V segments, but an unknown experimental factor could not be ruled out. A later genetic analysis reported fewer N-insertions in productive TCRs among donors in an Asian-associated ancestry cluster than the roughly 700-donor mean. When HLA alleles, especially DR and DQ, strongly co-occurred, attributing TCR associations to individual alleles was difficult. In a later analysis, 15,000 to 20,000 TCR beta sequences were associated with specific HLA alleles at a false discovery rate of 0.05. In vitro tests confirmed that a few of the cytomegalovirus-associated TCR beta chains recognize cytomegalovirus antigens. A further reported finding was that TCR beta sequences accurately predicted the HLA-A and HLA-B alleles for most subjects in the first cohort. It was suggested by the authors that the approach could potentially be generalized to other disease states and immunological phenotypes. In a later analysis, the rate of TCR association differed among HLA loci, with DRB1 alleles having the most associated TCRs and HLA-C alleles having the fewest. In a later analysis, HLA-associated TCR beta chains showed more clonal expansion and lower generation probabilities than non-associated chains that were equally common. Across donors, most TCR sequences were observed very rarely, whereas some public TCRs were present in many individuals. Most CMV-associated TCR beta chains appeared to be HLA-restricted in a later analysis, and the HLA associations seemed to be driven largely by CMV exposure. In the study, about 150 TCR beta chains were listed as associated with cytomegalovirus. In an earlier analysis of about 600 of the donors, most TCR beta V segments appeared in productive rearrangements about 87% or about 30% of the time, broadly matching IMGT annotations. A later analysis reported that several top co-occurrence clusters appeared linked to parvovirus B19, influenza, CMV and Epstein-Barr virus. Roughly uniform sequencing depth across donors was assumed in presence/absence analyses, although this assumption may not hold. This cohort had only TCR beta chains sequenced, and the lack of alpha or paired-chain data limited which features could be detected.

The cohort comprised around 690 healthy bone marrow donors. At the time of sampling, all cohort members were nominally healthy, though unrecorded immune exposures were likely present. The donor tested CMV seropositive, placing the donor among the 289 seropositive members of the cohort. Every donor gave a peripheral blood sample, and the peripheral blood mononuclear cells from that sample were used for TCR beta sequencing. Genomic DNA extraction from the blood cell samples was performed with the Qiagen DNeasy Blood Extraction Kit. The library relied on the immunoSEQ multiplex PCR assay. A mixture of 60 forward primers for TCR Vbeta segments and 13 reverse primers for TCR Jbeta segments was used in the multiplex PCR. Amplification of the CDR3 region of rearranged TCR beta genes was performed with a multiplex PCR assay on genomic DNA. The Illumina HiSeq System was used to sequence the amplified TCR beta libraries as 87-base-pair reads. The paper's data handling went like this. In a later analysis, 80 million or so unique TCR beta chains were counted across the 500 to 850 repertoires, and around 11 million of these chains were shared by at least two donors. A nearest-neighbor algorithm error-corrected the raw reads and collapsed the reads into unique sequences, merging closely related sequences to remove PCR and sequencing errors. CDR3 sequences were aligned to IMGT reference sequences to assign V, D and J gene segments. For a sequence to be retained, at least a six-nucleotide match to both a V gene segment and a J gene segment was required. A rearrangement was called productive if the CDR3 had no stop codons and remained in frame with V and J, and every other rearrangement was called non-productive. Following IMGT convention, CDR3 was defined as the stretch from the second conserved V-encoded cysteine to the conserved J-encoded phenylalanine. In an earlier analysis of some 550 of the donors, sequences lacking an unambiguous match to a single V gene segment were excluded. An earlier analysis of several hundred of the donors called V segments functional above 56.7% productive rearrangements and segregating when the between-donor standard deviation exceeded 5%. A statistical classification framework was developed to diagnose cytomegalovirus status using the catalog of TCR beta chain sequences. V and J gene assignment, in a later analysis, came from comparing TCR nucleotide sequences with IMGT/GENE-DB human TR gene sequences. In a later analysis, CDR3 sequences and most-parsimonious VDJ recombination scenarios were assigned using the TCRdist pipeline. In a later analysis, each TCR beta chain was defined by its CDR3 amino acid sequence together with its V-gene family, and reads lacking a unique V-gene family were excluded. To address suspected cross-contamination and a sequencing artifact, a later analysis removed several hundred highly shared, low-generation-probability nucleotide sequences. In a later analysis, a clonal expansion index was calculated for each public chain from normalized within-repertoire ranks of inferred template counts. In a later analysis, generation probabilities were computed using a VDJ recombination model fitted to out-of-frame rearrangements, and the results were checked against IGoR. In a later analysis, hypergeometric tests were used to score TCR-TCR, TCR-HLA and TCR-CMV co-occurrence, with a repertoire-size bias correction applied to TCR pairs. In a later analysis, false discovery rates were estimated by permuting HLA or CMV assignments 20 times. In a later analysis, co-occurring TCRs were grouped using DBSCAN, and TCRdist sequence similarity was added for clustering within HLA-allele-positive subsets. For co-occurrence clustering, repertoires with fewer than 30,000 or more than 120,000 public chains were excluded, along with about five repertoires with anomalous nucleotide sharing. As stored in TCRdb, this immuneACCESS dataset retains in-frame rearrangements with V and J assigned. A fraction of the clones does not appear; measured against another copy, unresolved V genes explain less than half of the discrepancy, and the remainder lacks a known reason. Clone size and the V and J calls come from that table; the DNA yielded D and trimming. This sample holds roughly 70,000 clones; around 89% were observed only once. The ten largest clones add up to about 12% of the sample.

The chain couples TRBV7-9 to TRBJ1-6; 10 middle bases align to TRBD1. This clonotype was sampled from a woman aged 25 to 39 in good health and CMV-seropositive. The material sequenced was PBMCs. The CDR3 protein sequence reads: CASSQGQGFYNSPLHF. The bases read TGTGCCAGCAGCCAGGGACAGGGGTTCTATAATTCACCCCTCCACTTT.